This T cell receptor beta chain is from a study of blood T cell repertoires in COVID-19. Study-level background: PBMCs, B-cell-depleted T cells, or T cells were the source of the cDNA or gDNA that made up the material.

Germline V CDR1 and CDR2: KGHSY, FQNENV. Germline trimming cut 0 bases from V and 5 bases from J; bases unmatched to any gene: 3. The CDR3 contains 15 residues. TCRdb's table, derived via immunoSEQ multiplex PCR, lists solely in-frame clones and lacks some. Of under 300,000 clones in the sample, 85% to 90% were seen once. This chain links TRBV16 with TRBJ1-5, with 8 bases that match TRBD1. Specimen: peripheral blood. The clonotype was recovered from a man in his 60s with acute or convalescent COVID-19. This CDR3 is CASSQSDRGYQPQHF. The CDR3 coding sequence is TGTGCCAGCAGCCAATCCGACAGGGGATATCAGCCCCAGCATTTT.